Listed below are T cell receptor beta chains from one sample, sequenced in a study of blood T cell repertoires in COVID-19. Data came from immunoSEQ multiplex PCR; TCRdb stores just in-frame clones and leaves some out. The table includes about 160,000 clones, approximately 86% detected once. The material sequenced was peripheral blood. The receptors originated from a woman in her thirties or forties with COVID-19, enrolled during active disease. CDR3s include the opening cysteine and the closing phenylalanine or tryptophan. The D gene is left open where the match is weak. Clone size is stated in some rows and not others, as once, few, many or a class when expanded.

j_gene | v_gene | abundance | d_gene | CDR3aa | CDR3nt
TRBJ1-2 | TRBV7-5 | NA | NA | CVRSLQNYGYTF | TGTGTCAGAAGCTTACAAAACTATGGCTACACCTTC
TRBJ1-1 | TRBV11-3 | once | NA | CASSFSGGNTEAFF | TGTGCCAGCAGCTTCTCAGGTGGGAACACTGAAGCTTTCTTT
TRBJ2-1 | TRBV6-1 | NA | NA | CASSERTDIYNEQFF | TGTGCCAGCAGTGAAAGGACAGACATATACAATGAGCAGTTCTTC
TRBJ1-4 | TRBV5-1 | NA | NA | CASSLAGLNEKLFF | TGCGCCAGCAGCTTGGCAGGGCTTAATGAAAAACTGTTTTTT
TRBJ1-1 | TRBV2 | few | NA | CASISLPRGTEAFF | TGTGCCAGCATAAGTCTCCCTCGGGGCACTGAAGCTTTCTTT
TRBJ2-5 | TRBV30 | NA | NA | CAWSTGWLETQYF | TGTGCCTGGAGCACAGGGTGGTTGGAGACCCAGTACTTC
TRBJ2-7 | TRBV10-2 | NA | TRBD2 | CASSALLAGVPYEQYF | TGCGCCAGCAGTGCCCTCTTAGCGGGAGTCCCCTACGAGCAGTACTTC
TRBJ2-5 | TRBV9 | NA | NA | CASSAGALEETQYF | TGTGCCAGCAGTGCAGGGGCGTTGGAAGAGACCCAGTACTTC
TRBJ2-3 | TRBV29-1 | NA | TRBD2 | CSVVAGAGDTQYF | TGCAGCGTTGTAGCGGGAGCTGGAGATACGCAGTATTTT
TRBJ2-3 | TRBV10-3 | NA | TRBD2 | CAARTSGNTQYF | TGTGCCGCCAGGACTAGCGGGAATACGCAGTATTTT
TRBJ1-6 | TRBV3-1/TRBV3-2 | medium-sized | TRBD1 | CASSLRDSLNSPLHF | TGTGCCAGCAGCCTTCGGGACAGTCTCAATTCACCCCTCCACTTT
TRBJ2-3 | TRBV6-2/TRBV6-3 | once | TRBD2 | CASSYPTSGGAGSTDTQYF | TGTGCCAGCAGTTACCCCACTAGCGGGGGGGCCGGATCGACAGATACGCAGTATTTT
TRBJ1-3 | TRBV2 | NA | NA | CASSEGQPGNTIYF | TGTGCCAGCAGTGAAGGACAGCCCGGAAACACCATATATTTT
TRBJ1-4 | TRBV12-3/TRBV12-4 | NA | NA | CASSWRYEKLFF | TGTGCCAGCAGTTGGAGGTATGAAAAACTGTTTTTT
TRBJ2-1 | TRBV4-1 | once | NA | CASSQGGQRYNEQFF | TGCGCCAGCAGCCAGGGGGGACAGCGATACAATGAGCAGTTCTTC
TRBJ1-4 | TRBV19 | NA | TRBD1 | CASRGDSRSREKLFF | TGTGCCAGTAGAGGGGACAGCCGATCCCGAGAAAAACTGTTTTTT
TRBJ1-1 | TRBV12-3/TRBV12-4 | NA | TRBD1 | CASGHRGEKAFF | TGTGCCAGCGGCCACAGGGGAGAGAAAGCTTTCTTT
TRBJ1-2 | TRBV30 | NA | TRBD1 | CAWIKMTGYGGYTF | TGTGCCTGGATAAAAATGACAGGGTACGGTGGCTACACCTTC
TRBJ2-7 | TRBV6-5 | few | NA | CASSYDRGKQYF | TGTGCCAGCAGTTACGATCGGGGGAAGCAGTACTTC
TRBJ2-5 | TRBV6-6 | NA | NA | CASNGLETQYF | TGTGCCAGCAACGGGTTAGAGACCCAGTACTTC
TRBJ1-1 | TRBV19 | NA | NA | CASSIVGGQQAFF | TGTGCCAGTAGTATAGTGGGCGGACAGCAAGCTTTCTTT
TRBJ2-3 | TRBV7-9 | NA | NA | CASSPQAGNTDTQYF | TGTGCCAGCAGCCCCCAGGCGGGGAACACAGATACGCAGTATTTT
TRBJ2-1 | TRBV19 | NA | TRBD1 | CASNRGDPYNEQFF | TGTGCCAGCAACAGGGGGGACCCCTACAATGAGCAGTTCTTC
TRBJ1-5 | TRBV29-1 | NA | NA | CSVVIGGVNSNQPQHF | TGCAGCGTTGTTATTGGGGGGGTAAATAGCAATCAGCCCCAGCATTTT
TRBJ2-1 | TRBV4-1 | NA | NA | CASSWIIANEQFF | TGCGCCAGCAGCTGGATTATAGCGAATGAGCAGTTCTTC
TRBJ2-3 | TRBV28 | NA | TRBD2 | CASSSTSGRVRRNTQYF | TGTGCCAGCAGTTCGACTAGCGGGAGGGTGAGACGGAATACGCAGTATTTT
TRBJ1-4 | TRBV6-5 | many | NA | CASSRGWSGDEKLFF | TGTGCCAGCAGCCGAGGGTGGAGTGGGGATGAAAAACTGTTTTTT